These T cell receptor beta chains were read from a single sample in a study of siplizumab effects on memory and regulatory T cells. Some clones are missing from TCRdb's copy, which holds only in-frame ones; the method was immunoSEQ multiplex PCR. The sample contains 95,000 to 100,000 clones, over 90% of which appear only once. Sequencing was performed on non-Treg CD4+ T cells sorted from blood. The receptor set was obtained from a human donor in good health. Both conserved end residues are part of each CDR3. The D gene is left open where the match is weak. Not all rows give a size; the values are once, few, many and, for expanded clones, a class.

clone_size d_call j_call v_call cdr3_nt cdr3_aa
few - TRBJ2-7 TRBV25-1 TGTGCCAGCAGTGAACGGAGGGCTAGCCGGGCCGAGCAGTACTTC CASSERRASRAEQYF
- TRBD2 TRBJ2-7 TRBV5-4 TGTGCCAGCAGCCCCCCAGCGGGAGGGCCAAGGAGTCGGGAGCAGTACTTC CASSPPAGGPRSREQYF
few TRBD1 TRBJ2-2 TRBV6-6 TGTGCCAGCAGTTCCGTTTGGACAGGAGACACCGGGGAGCTGTTTTTT CASSSVWTGDTGELFF
- - TRBJ2-5 TRBV6-5 TGTGCCAGCAGTTACTCCAGGATCGGAGGGGAGACCCAGTACTTC CASSYSRIGGETQYF
few - TRBJ2-3 TRBV5-4 TGTGCCAGCAGCTTGTCCCGGCAAGATACGCAGTATTTT CASSLSRQDTQYF
few TRBD1 TRBJ1-1 TRBV4-2 TGTGCCAGCAGCCAAAACAGGGGGTTCACTGAAGCTTTCTTT CASSQNRGFTEAFF
- - TRBJ2-3 TRBV4-1 TGCGCCAGCAGCCACCTAACTTTCCTGGATACGCAGTATTTT CASSHLTFLDTQYF
- - TRBJ2-3 TRBV5-6 TGTGCCAGCAGGCATTACGAGAGCACAGATACGCAGTATTTT CASRHYESTDTQYF
- - TRBJ2-5 TRBV5-1 TGCGCCAGCAGCTTACTAATCCAAGAGACCCAGTACTTC CASSLLIQETQYF
- - TRBJ2-7 TRBV9 TGTGCCAGCAGCGTAGGGCCAGAACGCAGCGAGCAGTACTTC CASSVGPERSEQYF
- - TRBJ2-2 TRBV14 TGTGCCAGCAGCCCGGTTATCGGGGGGGAGCTGTTTTTT CASSPVIGGELFF
- - TRBJ2-2 TRBV7-6 TGTGCCAGCAGCCATCGAGACGGCAGGACCGGGGAGCTGTTTTTT CASSHRDGRTGELFF
- - TRBJ2-7 TRBV30 TGTGCCTGGAGTCGGGGTGAGGTCTCCTACGAGCAGTACTTC CAWSRGEVSYEQYF
- - TRBJ2-4 TRBV28 TGTGCCAGCAGTTGGGCAGGGCTAGCCAAAAACATTCAGTACTTC CASSWAGLAKNIQYF
- TRBD1 TRBJ2-7 TRBV19 TGTGCCAGTAGTATATCAGCAGGGGGTTCATACGAGCAGTACTTC CASSISAGGSYEQYF
- - TRBJ1-4 TRBV5-6 TGTGCCAGCAGCTTGCCGGGGGAGGGCAATGAAAAACTGTTTTTT CASSLPGEGNEKLFF
- - TRBJ1-5 TRBV27 TGTGCCAGCAGGGGCCGGGGGCCCCAGCATTTT CASRGRGPQHF
- TRBD1 TRBJ2-3 TRBV29-1 TGCAGCGTGGGACAGGGGGTGGGCACAGATACGCAGTATTTT CSVGQGVGTDTQYF
- - TRBJ1-1 TRBV15 TGTGCCACCAGCAGGAGGGGGGCTGAAGCTTTCTTT CATSRRGAEAFF
- TRBD2 TRBJ2-5 TRBV5-4 TGTGCCAGCAGTTTTCCGGGGACTAGCGACGGGACCCAGTACTTC CASSFPGTSDGTQYF
few TRBD1 TRBJ1-2 TRBV10-3 TGTGCCATCAAGCCGCAGGGGGCCGGTGGCTACACCTTC CAIKPQGAGGYTF
- - TRBJ2-7 TRBV18 TGTGCCAGCTCACCCCTAGCGCAGGGGTCTTTTAGCGCCTACGAGCAGTACTTC CASSPLAQGSFSAYEQYF
- TRBD1 TRBJ2-5 TRBV6-5 TGTGCCAGCAGTTACTCGGGGACAGTCCAAGAGACCCAGTACTTC CASSYSGTVQETQYF
- TRBD1 TRBJ2-2 TRBV15 TGTGCCACCAGCAATGGGGACAGGCCCACCGGGGAGCTGTTTTTT CATSNGDRPTGELFF
few - TRBJ1-5 TRBV6-5 TGTGCCAGCAGTTACTCGATGACAGGCAATCAGCCCCAGCATTTT CASSYSMTGNQPQHF
- - TRBJ2-1 TRBV2 TGTGCCAGCAGGGAGTTGGGGCCCTACAATGAGCAGTTCTTC CASRELGPYNEQFF
- TRBD2 TRBJ2-3 TRBV6-6 TGTGCCAGCAGACTACAGCGGGAGGGACGGAATACGCAGTATTTT CASRLQREGRNTQYF
- - TRBJ1-3 TRBV5-1 TGCGCCAGCAGCTTGGGCGGCTTGGACTCTGGAAACACCATATATTTT CASSLGGLDSGNTIYF
- - TRBJ2-2 TRBV5-1 TGCGCCAGCAGCGCAACGCCCCCTATGAACACCGGGGAGCTGTTTTTT CASSATPPMNTGELFF
- - TRBJ1-4 TRBV23-1 TGCGCCAGCAGTCAATCGCCAGGGCCTAATGAAAAACTGTTTTTT CASSQSPGPNEKLFF
- - TRBJ1-5 TRBV7-6 TGTGCCAGCAGCATATTTAGCAATCAGCCCCAGCATTTT CASSIFSNQPQHF
- TRBD2 TRBJ2-1 TRBV29-1 TGCAGCGCCACGACTAGCGGGAAGACCCAATCCTACAATGAGCAGTTCTTC CSATTSGKTQSYNEQFF
- TRBD2 TRBJ2-7 TRBV5-1 TGCGCCAGCAGCTTGGGACTAGCGGGGTCTTACGAGCAGTACTTC CASSLGLAGSYEQYF
- - TRBJ1-6 TRBV28 TGTGCCAGCAGTTTCCGGGGGGCGAAAAATTCACCCCTCCACTTT CASSFRGAKNSPLHF
- - TRBJ1-1 TRBV7-9 TGTGCCAGCAGCTTAGGACGGGTGGACACTGAAGCTTTCTTT CASSLGRVDTEAFF
- - TRBJ2-7 TRBV6-1 TGTGCCAGCAGTGCCGACGGGTACGAGCAGTACTTC CASSADGYEQYF
- TRBD1 TRBJ1-2 TRBV29-1 TGCAGCGTTGAGGCCAGGGGGAACTATGGCTACACCTTC CSVEARGNYGYTF
once TRBD1 TRBJ2-2 TRBV2 TGTGCCAGCTCAAGACAGGGAACGAACACCGGGGAGCTGTTTTTT CASSRQGTNTGELFF
- - TRBJ1-4 TRBV30 TGTGCCTGGAGTGTACGGGCCTCAAATGAAAAACTGTTTTTT CAWSVRASNEKLFF
- TRBD2 TRBJ2-2 TRBV5-1 TGCGCCAGCAGCCTAATGTCATTAGCGGGATATACCGGGGAGCTGTTTTTT CASSLMSLAGYTGELFF
- - TRBJ2-5 TRBV7-3 TGTGCCAGCAGCTATCAAGGGAGCTCGGGGACCCAGTACTTC CASSYQGSSGTQYF
- - TRBJ2-1 TRBV5-1 TGCGCCAGCAGCTTGGGTAGACTCTCCTACAATGAGCAGTTCTTC CASSLGRLSYNEQFF
- - TRBJ2-3 TRBV2 TGTGCCAGCAGTGAGAGAGCGGAGGGCACAGATACGCAGTATTTT CASSERAEGTDTQYF
- - TRBJ1-2 TRBV9 TGTGCCAGCAGCTCCGCGGGAGCTAACTATGGCTACACCTTC CASSSAGANYGYTF
- - TRBJ2-3 TRBV11-3 TGTGCCAGCAGTCGCGGCGGAACGACAGATACGCAGTATTTT CASSRGGTTDTQYF